This entry concerns a single TCR beta chain. Germline-derived CDR1 and CDR2 are GTSNPN and SVGIG (reference sequence). This CDR3 is 12 amino acids long. V gave up 8 bases and J gave up 5 bases, with 13 bases separating them. This specimen comes from a study of T cell changes during pregnancy in multiple sclerosis. Sequencing was performed with immunoSEQ multiplex PCR; in TCRdb, only in-frame clones are kept and a portion is missing. The data contain about 40,000 clones, approximately 94% of them singletons. J is TRBJ1-5 and V is TRBV30, with a weak D call TRBD1 (6 bases). The receptor's source is a female donor with multiple sclerosis, enrolled in a pregnancy study. The specimen was peripheral blood, collected in the third trimester of pregnancy. The DNA for the CDR3 is TGTGCCGGACGGACAGAGGATCAGCCCCAGCATTTT. Protein: CAGRTEDQPQHF.